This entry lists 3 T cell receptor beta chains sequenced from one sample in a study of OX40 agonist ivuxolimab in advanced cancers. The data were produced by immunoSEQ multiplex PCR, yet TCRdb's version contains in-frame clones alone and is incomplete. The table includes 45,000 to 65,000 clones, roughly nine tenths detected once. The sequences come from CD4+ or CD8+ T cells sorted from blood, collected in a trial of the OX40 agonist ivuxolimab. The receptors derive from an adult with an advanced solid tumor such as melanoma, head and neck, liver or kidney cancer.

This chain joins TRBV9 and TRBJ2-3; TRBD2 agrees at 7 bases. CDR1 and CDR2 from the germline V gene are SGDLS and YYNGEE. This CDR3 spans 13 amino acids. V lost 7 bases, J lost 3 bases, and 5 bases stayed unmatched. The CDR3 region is CASGSAGTDTQYF. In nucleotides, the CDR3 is TGTGCCAGCGGTTCAGCGGGAACAGATACGCAGTATTTT.

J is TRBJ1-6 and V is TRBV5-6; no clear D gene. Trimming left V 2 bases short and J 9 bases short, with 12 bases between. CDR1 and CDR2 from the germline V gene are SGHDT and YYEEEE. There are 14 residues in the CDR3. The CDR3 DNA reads TGTGCCAGCAGCTTTCCTTGGGAGGGTTCACCCCTCCACTTT. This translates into CASSFPWEGSPLHF. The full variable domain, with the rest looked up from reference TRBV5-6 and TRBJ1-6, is DAGVTQSPTHLIKTRGQQVTLRCSPKSGHDTVSWYQQALGQGPQFIFQYYEEEERQRGNFPDRFSGHQFPNYSSELNVNALLLGDSALYLCASSFPWEGSPLHFGNGTRLTVT.

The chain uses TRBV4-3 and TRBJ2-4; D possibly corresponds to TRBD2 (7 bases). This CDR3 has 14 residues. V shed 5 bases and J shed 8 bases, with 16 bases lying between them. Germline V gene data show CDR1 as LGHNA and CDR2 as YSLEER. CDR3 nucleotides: TGCGCCAGCAGCAAAAGTCGGGGGGCAGACATTCAGTACTTC. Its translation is CASSKSRGADIQYF.